The T cell receptor beta chain under discussion was sequenced for a study of T cells after yellow fever vaccination. Study-wide points: Sorted repertoires could include abundant contaminating clonotypes from bulk cells. Across the CD4 and CD8 compartments, a small share of clonotypes was present in both. The booster saw the reappearance of most primary-vaccination clones (roughly 95% CD4, about 88% CD8).

Points on this clonotype: The target antigen is unknown.

Trimming stripped 4 bases from V and 1 base from J, with 7 bases between. The CDR3 is 13 amino acids. Germline CDR1 MGHRA, CDR2 YSYEKL. TCRdb independently ran MiXCR on the 5' RACE reads; one entry per CDR3 protein. Here the sample spans about 400,000 distinct CDR3 sequences, around 6.5% being singletons. This specimen consisted of PBMCs, obtained 5 days after the yellow fever booster vaccination. The chain joins TRBV4-1 to TRBJ1-1, with unresolved D. This clonotype was obtained from a man aged 30 to 39 who received the YFV17D yellow fever vaccine. The CDR3 here is CASSLGKNTEAFF. CDR3 in DNA: TGCGCCAGCAGCCTAGGCAAGAACACTGAAGCTTTCTTT.